A selection of T cell receptor delta chains follows, all from one sample in a study of gamma-delta chains in newborns, infants, children. TCRdb fed the reads to CATT. Among 3,200 or so delta-chain clones listed, around 3.9% were seen once. Sequenced sample: blood. The origin of the receptors is a child who was a newborn, infant or young child, either healthy, febrile or measles-vaccinated (not recorded which). Both conserved end residues are part of each CDR3. The D gene is left open where the match is weak. A row's size may be missing; if present it is once, few, many or a size class.

j_gene	v_gene	abundance	d_gene	CDR3aa	CDR3nt
TRDJ3	TRDV2	few	TRDD3	CACGTLLGDSSWETRQMFF	TGTGCCTGTGGCACCTTACTGGGGGATAGCTCCTGGGAAACCCGACAGATGTTTTTC
TRDJ2	TRDV2	large	TRDD3	CACDVLGDTLTAQLFF	TGTGCCTGTGACGTACTGGGGGATACTTTGACAGCACAACTCTTCTTT
TRDJ1	TRDV2	large	TRDD3	CACDTLGDKHTDKLIF	TGTGCCTGTGACACGTTGGGGGATAAGCACACCGATAAACTCATCTTT
TRDJ3	TRDV2	few	TRDD3	CACDLLGDINSRDTRQMFF	TGTGCCTGTGACCTACTGGGGGATATCAACTCCCGGGACACCCGACAGATGTTTTTC
TRDJ3	TRDV2	medium-sized	.	CACDTVLESWDTRQMFF	TGTGCCTGTGACACCGTACTGGAGTCCTGGGACACCCGACAGATGTTTTTC
TRDJ2	TRDV2	few	.	CACDTGDLTAQLFF	TGTGCCTGTGACACCGGGGACTTGACAGCACAGCTCTTCTTT
TRDJ3	TRDV2	medium-sized	TRDD3	CACDTGFGGYASWDTRQMFF	TGTGCCTGTGACACGGGCTTTGGGGGATACGCGAGCTGGGACACCCGACAGATGTTTTTC
TRDJ3	TRDV2	medium-sized	.	CACDPAVGTHSSWDTRQMFF	TGTGCCTGTGACCCCGCAGTGGGGACCCACAGCTCCTGGGACACCCGACAGATGTTTTTC
TRDJ3	TRDV2	medium-sized	TRDD3	CACDTWGIGDTRQMFF	TGTGCCTGTGACACCTGGGGGATAGGAGACACCCGACAGATGTTTTTC
TRDJ2	TRDV2	medium-sized	TRDD3	CACDILGDTRAQLFF	TGTGCCTGTGACATACTGGGGGATACGCGAGCACAACTCTTCTTT
TRDJ3	TRDV2	medium-sized	TRDD3	CACDSGGYASSWDTRQMFF	TGTGCCTGTGACAGTGGGGGATACGCAAGCTCCTGGGACACCCGACAGATGTTTTTC
TRDJ3	TRDV2	medium-sized	TRDD3	CACDTLLGDSSWDTRQMFF	TGTGCCTGTGACACCCTACTGGGGGACAGCTCCTGGGACACCCGACAGATGTTTTTC
TRDJ1	TRDV2	medium-sized	TRDD3	CACDTAGGSRDKLIF	TGTGCCTGTGACACCGCTGGGGGATCCCGCGATAAACTCATCTTT
TRDJ3	TRDV2	medium-sized	TRDD3	CACVPLGAGSWDTRQMFF	TGTGCCTGTGTCCCACTGGGGGCTGGCTCCTGGGACACCCGACAGATGTTTTTC
TRDJ3	TRDV2	medium-sized	TRDD3	CACDTVLGDLWSSWDTRQMFF	TGTGCCTGTGACACCGTACTGGGGGACCTGTGGAGCTCCTGGGACACCCGACAGATGTTTTTC
TRDJ3	TRDV2	large	TRDD3	CACDVLGDTLSSWDTRQMFF	TGTGCCTGTGACGTACTGGGGGATACGCTAAGCTCCTGGGACACCCGACAGATGTTTTTC
TRDJ3	TRDV2	large	TRDD3	CACDTGGYFSWDTRQMFF	TGTGCCTGTGACACGGGGGGATATTTCTCCTGGGACACCCGACAGATGTTTTTC
TRDJ3	TRDV2	medium-sized	TRDD3	CACDTVSSTGGASWDTRQMFF	TGTGCCTGTGACACCGTGTCTTCAACTGGGGGGGCATCCTGGGACACCCGACAGATGTTTTTC
TRDJ2	TRDV2	.	TRDD3	CARDTGGGSLAAQLFF	TGTGCCCGTGACACCGGTGGGGGATCTTTGGCGGCACAACTCTTCTTT
TRDJ3	TRDV2	large	TRDD3	CACDTPSYWGNPWDTRQMFF	TGTGCCTGTGACACCCCATCTTACTGGGGGAACCCCTGGGACACCCGACAGATGTTTTTC
TRDJ3	TRDV2	medium-sized	TRDD3	CACDILGDASSWDTRQMFF	TGTGCCTGTGACATACTGGGGGATGCGAGCTCCTGGGACACCCGACAGATGTTTTTC
TRDJ1	TRDV2	.	TRDD3	CACDALGIFGDKLIF	TGTGCCTGTGATGCACTGGGGATCTTCGGCGATAAACTCATCTTT
TRDJ2	TRDV2	medium-sized	TRDD3	CACDTSGPLGDTAAQLFF	TGTGCCTGTGACACCTCGGGGCCTCTGGGGGATACGGCAGCACAACTCTTCTTT
TRDJ2	TRDV2	medium-sized	TRDD3	CACDTVTGGSPALAAQLFF	TGTGCCTGTGACACCGTCACTGGGGGTTCCCCTGCTTTGGCAGCACAACTCTTCTTT
TRDJ3	TRDV2	medium-sized	TRDD3	CACDTYWGTSWDTRQMFF	TGTGCCTGTGACACTTACTGGGGGACTTCCTGGGACACCCGACAGATGTTTTTC
TRDJ3	TRDV2	large	.	CACDTVVGAISWDTRQMFF	TGTGCCTGTGACACCGTGGTGGGGGCCATCTCCTGGGACACCCGACAGATGTTTTTC
TRDJ1	TRDV2	medium-sized	.	CACDGLGIPQADKLIF	TGTGCCTGTGACGGGCTGGGGATCCCCCAGGCCGATAAACTCATCTTT
TRDJ1	TRDV2	large	TRDD3	CACDSLGDNSDKLIF	TGTGCCTGTGACTCACTGGGGGATAATTCCGATAAACTCATCTTT
TRDJ3	TRDV2	medium-sized	TRDD3	CACDTVGIPKRSWDTRQMFF	TGTGCCTGTGACACCGTGGGGATACCCAAGAGGTCCTGGGACACCCGACAGATGTTTTTC
TRDJ2	TRDV2	.	TRDD3	CACDPLKGIRHPPELTAQPFF	TGTGCCTGTGACCCGTTGAAGGGGATACGCCATCCCCCTGAATTGACAGCACAACCCTTCTTT
TRDJ3	TRDV2	medium-sized	TRDD3	CACDTVAILGVSSWDTRQMFF	TGTGCCTGTGACACCGTCGCGATACTGGGGGTTAGCTCCTGGGACACCCGACAGATGTTTTTC
TRDJ1	TRDV2	medium-sized	TRDD3	CACDRILGDTPPLYTDKLIF	TGTGCCTGTGACCGAATACTGGGGGATACCCCGCCCCTGTACACCGATAAACTCATCTTT
TRDJ2	TRAV29/DV5	medium-sized	TRDD3	CAASAGGIRSVLTAQLFF	TGTGCAGCAAGCGCCGGGGGGATACGCTCAGTTTTGACAGCACAACTCTTCTTT
TRDJ2	TRDV2	large	.	CACDTWGETAQLFF	TGTGCCTGTGACACCTGGGGGGAGACAGCACAACTCTTCTTT
TRDJ3	TRDV2	medium-sized	TRDD3	CACDTVQTGGYSWDTRQMFF	TGTGCCTGTGACACCGTCCAAACTGGGGGATACTCCTGGGACACCCGACAGATGTTTTTC